Listed here are 30 T cell receptor beta chains from one sample, sequenced in a study of T cells in Graves' hyperthyroidism and ophthalmopathy. Template material for amplifying TCR beta CDR3 regions consisted of RNA transcripts. HTBI primers drove first-round RT-PCR of the TCR CDR3. From the multiplex PCR reads, TCRdb called clonotypes with MiXCR, one entry per CDR3 protein. The repertoire holds 700,000 to 950,000 distinct CDR3 sequences, with 35% as singletons. The specimen sequenced was blood. Receptors were obtained from a woman aged 40-49 years with Graves' hyperthyroidism.

The sample holds many counts of this clonotype. V gene TRBV27 combines with J gene TRBJ1-4; D is possibly TRBD1 (5 bases). Trimming took 8 bases from V and 7 from J, leaving 11 bases between them. The CDR3 loop spans 12 amino acids. CDR1 is MNHEY, CDR2 SMNVEV, per germline (reference sequence). This CDR3 is CASGSGIEKLFF. The CDR3, as DNA: TGTGCCAGCGGGTCAGGGATTGAAAAACTGTTTTTT.

This clonotype was counted between two and nine times. The genes are TRBV19 and TRBJ1-2, with D possibly TRBD1 on 5 matching bases. CDR1 is LNHDA and CDR2 is SQIVND in the germline V gene (reference sequence). Trimming took off 9 bases at V and 8 bases at J, with 19 bases between the two ends. The CDR3 runs 13 residues. As DNA, the CDR3 is TGTGCCAGCAGTCCGGGGACCTCCTGGGGCTACACCTTC. Translated: CASSPGTSWGYTF.

This clonotype appeared many times. The chain links TRBV7-9 to TRBJ1-1; no reliable D call. CDR3 length: 12 amino acids. V was clipped by 1 base and J by 8 bases, with 8 bases between them. Germline V gives CDR1 SEHNR, CDR2 FQNEAQ (reference sequence). CDR3 coding DNA: TGTGCCAGCAGCTTAGAAGGCGCCGAAGCTTTCTTT. It is translated as CASSLEGAEAFF.

The chain combines TRBV3-1 with TRBJ2-2; tentatively, D is TRBD2 (6 bases). This CDR3 is 14 amino acids long. Germline assignment: CDR1 LGHDT and CDR2 YNNKEL (reference sequence). The V and J ends lost 7 bases and 6 bases respectively, with 15 bases between them. The CDR3 DNA sequence: TGTGCCAGCACCCTAACTAGCAGCTCCGGGGAGCTGTTTTTT. It translates to CASTLTSSSGELFF.

Regarding this clonotype: The junction shows a germline mismatch at one end, possibly a read error. The chain is built from TRBV12-3 or TRBV12-4 and TRBJ1-2; TRBD1 is a possible D gene (5 bases). CDR3 length equals 12 residues. This CDR3 reads CASSSGNYSYTF. The CDR3 DNA reads TGTGCCAGCAGTTCAGGGAACTATAGCTACACCTTC.

This clonotype was observed many times. The chain couples TRBV25-1 to TRBJ1-6, with unresolved D. CDR3 length: 14 amino acids. Trimming removed 2 bases from V and 8 bases from J, with 10 bases in between. Looked up from germline, CDR1 is MGHDK and CDR2 is SYGVNS. The CDR3 protein is CASSEGFQDSPLHF. Here the CDR3 DNA reads TGTGCCAGCAGTGAAGGGTTTCAAGATTCACCCCTCCACTTT.

The chain joins TRBV19 to TRBJ1-2; D is undetermined. Trimming took off 5 bases at V and 1 base at J, with 17 bases between the two ends. Germline V gives CDR1 LNHDA, CDR2 SQIVND (reference sequence). The CDR3 spans 16 residues. The CDR3 bases are TGTGCCAGTAGTCGTTGGGAAGAGAACCTTAACTATGGCTACACCTTC. It is translated as CASSRWEENLNYGYTF.

This clonotype was seen more than once but under ten times. The CDR3 DNA follows: TGTGCCAGCAGCTCGACAGGGGACACCGGGGAGCTGTTTTTT. Amino acids: CASSSTGDTGELFF. The chain joins TRBV5-4 to TRBJ2-2, with TRBD1 identical over 8 bases. From germline, CDR1 is SGHNT and CDR2 YYREEE (reference sequence). With 3 bases clipped from V and 3 bases from J, the junction kept 1 base outside the gene matches. The length of the CDR3 is 14 residues. The variable domain in full, completed from reference TRBV5-4 and TRBJ2-2, reads ETGVTQSPTHLIKTRGQQVTLRCSSQSGHNTVSWYQQALGQGPQFIFQYYREEENGRGNFPPRFSGLQFPNYSSELNVNALELDDSALYLCASSSTGDTGELFFGEGSRLTVL.

This clonotype has only a few counts. A much larger clone lies a single base off, so this may be a read error. CDR3 in DNA: TGTGCCAGCAGTTACGAGGAGAACTATGGCTACACCTTC. Its translation: CASSYEENYGYTF. The rearrangement joins TRBV7-2 to TRBJ1-2; D not certain. The ends were cut back, 6 bases at V and 2 bases at J, with 10 bases in the middle. The CDR3 has 13 amino acids. Germline V CDR1 and CDR2: SGHTA, FQGNSA.

About this clonotype: The junction does not match germline at one end; this may be a read error. The chain couples TRBV11-2 to TRBJ1-4, with a possible D match to TRBD1 (6 bases). This CDR3 comprises 11 residues. The V gene's germline CDR1 is SGHAT and CDR2 FQNNGV. The CDR3 loop is CASSLVGTTFF. DNA of the CDR3: TGTGCCAGCAGCTTAGTCGGGACAACGTTTTTC.

This chain joins TRBV19 and TRBJ2-7, with TRBD2 identical over 7 bases. Trimming cost V 10 bases and J 2 bases; bases outside gene matches: 11. CDR3 size: 14 residues. The germline CDR1 and CDR2 sequences are LNHDA and SQIVND (reference sequence). The CDR3 region is CATSWGGRPYEQYF. The CDR3 DNA sequence: TGTGCCACCTCCTGGGGCGGGAGACCCTACGAGCAGTACTTC.

There are many counts of this clonotype. This chain connects TRBV20-1 to TRBJ1-3; D is uncertain. Germline-derived CDR1 and CDR2 are DFQATT and SNEGSKA (reference sequence). This CDR3 comprises 13 residues. Between the trimmed V and J ends, which lost 0 bases and 7 bases, there was a span of 10 bases. The CDR3: CSARDARRNTIYF. In DNA form, the CDR3 reads TGCAGTGCTAGAGATGCTCGACGGAACACCATATATTTT.

Ten or more counts support this clonotype. The rearrangement links TRBV2 to TRBJ1-2; tentative D call: TRBD1 (5 bases). Per germline, CDR1 SNHLY and CDR2 FYNNEI. Trimming shortened V by 3 bases and J by 3 bases, and 8 bases separated the two germline ends. The CDR3 has 13 amino acids. The CDR3 bases are TGTGCCAGCAGTGATGGGGCGGACTATGGCTACACCTTC. This encodes CASSDGADYGYTF.

This clonotype showed up just once. This chain links TRBV7-9 with TRBJ1-2; 7 bases agree with TRBD1. The length of the CDR3 is 21 residues. Trimming cost V 4 bases and J 4 bases; bases outside gene matches: 27. Germline V lookup: CDR1 SEHNR, CDR2 FQNEAQ (reference sequence). The CDR3 DNA reads as TGTGCCAGCAGCTCGACCTTGGACGGGACAGAACTTAGCGGGGGGCTCTATGGCTACACCTTC. It codes for CASSSTLDGTELSGGLYGYTF.

J is TRBJ1-6 and V is TRBV6-5; D unclear. The CDR3 runs to 16 residues. V was shortened by 5 bases and J by 2 bases, with 13 bases between the two germline ends. Germline V lookup: CDR1 MNHEY, CDR2 SVGAGI. The CDR3 DNA reads as TGTGCCAGCAGTGAGGATAGGTGGACCTATAATTCACCCCTCCACTTT. Encoded protein: CASSEDRWTYNSPLHF.

This clonotype was recorded once. One junction end disagrees with the germline gene, perhaps due to a read error. The chain has TRBV11-2 and TRBJ1-2, with D possibly TRBD1 on 6 matching bases. This CDR3 region has 14 residues. Germline V gene data show CDR1 as SGHAT and CDR2 as FQNNGV. CDR3 residues: CASTPGAVGGGYAF. CDR3 sequence (DNA): TGTGCCAGCACGCCAGGTGCCGTTGGGGGCGGCTACGCCTTC.

The sample holds many counts of this clonotype. The V call is TRBV15, the J call TRBJ2-5; D not resolved. Germline values: CDR1 LNHNV, CDR2 YYDKDF (reference sequence). CDR3 length: 14 amino acids. The V gene lost 3 bases and the J gene lost 4 bases, with 12 bases spanning the gap. The CDR3 here is CATSRALTGETQYF. The CDR3 DNA reads TGTGCCACCAGCAGGGCTTTAACGGGAGAGACCCAGTACTTC.

The V gene is TRBV6-6, the J gene TRBJ1-1; D is ambiguous. In germline, CDR1 is MNHNY, CDR2 SVGAGI (reference sequence). V lost 7 bases and J 2 bases, leaving 14 bases between the germline ends. CDR3 length equals 14 residues. Here the CDR3 DNA reads TGTGCCAGCAAGTTCGAAGAGTCAAACACTGAAGCTTTCTTT. Translated, it gives CASKFEESNTEAFF.

The chain combines TRBV6-1 with TRBJ1-4; D unresolved. V was cut by 3 bases and J by 8 bases, with 16 bases left in between. This CDR3 is built from 15 residues. CDR1 is MNHNS and CDR2 is SASEGT in the germline V gene. In DNA, the CDR3 is TGTGCCAGCAGTGAGACTCGTCTTGTAACGGAAAAACTGTTTTTT. It codes for CASSETRLVTEKLFF.

J is TRBJ2-6 and V is TRBV29-1; D not certain. The CDR3 runs to 9 residues. CDR1 is SQVTM, CDR2 ANQGSEA, per germline. The V end was cut by 4 bases, the J end by 8 bases, with 0 bases between. The CDR3 sequence: CSVANVLTF. CDR3 coding DNA: TGCAGCGTTGCCAACGTCCTGACTTTC.

Only a few counts were recorded for this clonotype. V is TRBV10-3 and J is TRBJ1-3; no reliable D call. The CDR3 sequence is 15 residues long. V was cut by 10 bases and J by 0 bases, with 16 bases left in between. Germline assignment: CDR1 ENHRY and CDR2 SYGVKD. The CDR3 DNA sequence: TGTGCCAGCATGATTGGTTCCAACTCTGGAAACACCATATATTTT. Encoded protein: CASMIGSNSGNTIYF.

This clonotype was detected a few times. The chain links TRBV2 to TRBJ2-3; TRBD1 matches at 10 bases. This CDR3 has 13 residues. Trimming removed 10 bases from V and 6 bases from J; junction bases left unmatched: 7. Germline V gene sequence: CDR1 SNHLY, CDR2 FYNNEI. This CDR3 is CAIPGQGYDTQYF. The CDR3, as DNA: TGTGCCATTCCGGGACAGGGGTACGATACGCAGTATTTT.

The chain links TRBV6-6 to TRBJ1-1, with D hard to call. The germline CDR1 and CDR2 sequences are MNHNY and SVGAGI (reference sequence). Trimming pared 4 bases from V and 2 bases from J, leaving 8 bases between. CDR3 size: 13 residues. The CDR3 protein is CASSSPDNTEAFF. As DNA, the CDR3 is TGTGCCAGCAGTTCCCCGGATAACACTGAAGCTTTCTTT.

This clonotype was counted a few times. This chain joins TRBV12-3 or TRBV12-4 and TRBJ1-1, with D perhaps TRBD1 (5 bases). The CDR3 sequence is 13 residues long. Trimming removed 8 bases at V and 3 bases at J, with 13 bases between. The CDR3 DNA follows: TGTGCCAGCCTCTTTCGGGGCCACACTGAAGCTTTCTTT. Its translation is CASLFRGHTEAFF.

The chain uses TRBV4-3 and TRBJ1-3; unclear D gene. CDR3 length equals 18 residues. The germline V gene has CDR1 LGHNA and CDR2 YSLEER. V lost 2 bases and J lost 0, with 17 bases in between. The CDR3 bases are TGCGCCAGCAGCCAATCTCGGAGCCTGCTTTACTCTGGAAACACCATATATTTT. Residues: CASSQSRSLLYSGNTIYF.

This clonotype turned up a few times. The chain combines TRBV9 with TRBJ2-2; D remains ambiguous. The V gene lost 0 bases and the J gene lost 6 bases, with 9 bases spanning the gap. Germline values: CDR1 SGDLS, CDR2 YYNGEE. The CDR3 is made up of 14 amino acids. The CDR3, as DNA: TGTGCCAGCAGCGTAGATCCGATCTCCGGGGAGCTGTTTTTT. This translates into CASSVDPISGELFF.

Only a few counts were recorded for this clonotype. The chain recombines TRBV7-2 with TRBJ2-3, with no clear D. The CDR3 consists of 12 residues. Germline V CDR1 and CDR2: SGHTA, FQGNSA. V was cut by 5 bases and J by 6 bases, with 9 bases left in between. As DNA, the CDR3 is TGTGCCAGCAGCCACGGTGGGGATACGCAGTATTTT. Amino acids: CASSHGGDTQYF.

The gene calls are TRBV10-3 and TRBJ1-1; the match to TRBD1 covers 9 bases. The ends lost 1 base at V and 9 bases at J; junction bases unmatched: 15. CDR3 size: 17 residues. Germline CDR1 and CDR2: ENHRY and SYGVKD. The CDR3 DNA reads TGTGCCATCAGTGAGTTTACAGGGGGCGTACCAACGACCAAAGCTTTCTTT. Translating it yields CAISEFTGGVPTTKAFF.

This chain links TRBV6-6 with TRBJ2-6; unclear D gene. The CDR3 totals 18 residues. V lost 4 bases and J lost 0, with 16 bases in between. Germline CDR1 reads MNHNY; CDR2 reads SVGAGI (reference sequence). Written as DNA, the CDR3 is TGTGCCAGCAGTTCTGGGCAGGACCCCCTCTCTGGGGCCAACGTCCTGACTTTC. Protein product: CASSSGQDPLSGANVLTF.

This clonotype came up many times. V gene TRBV11-2 combines with J gene TRBJ2-7, with D possibly matching TRBD2 (5 bases). Germline V gives CDR1 SGHAT, CDR2 FQNNGV. The CDR3 covers 13 residues. V was cut by 6 bases and J by 0 bases, with 9 bases left in between. CDR3 amino acids: CASSSENSYEQYF. DNA for the CDR3: TGTGCCAGCAGTAGCGAAAACTCCTACGAGCAGTACTTC. Drawing the rest from reference TRBV11-2 and TRBJ2-7, the complete variable domain is EAGVAQSPRYKIIEKRQSVAFWCNPISGHATLYWYQQILGQGPKLLIQFQNNGVVDDSQLPKDRFSAERLKGVDSTLKIQPAKLEDSAVYLCASSSENSYEQYFGPGTRLTVT.